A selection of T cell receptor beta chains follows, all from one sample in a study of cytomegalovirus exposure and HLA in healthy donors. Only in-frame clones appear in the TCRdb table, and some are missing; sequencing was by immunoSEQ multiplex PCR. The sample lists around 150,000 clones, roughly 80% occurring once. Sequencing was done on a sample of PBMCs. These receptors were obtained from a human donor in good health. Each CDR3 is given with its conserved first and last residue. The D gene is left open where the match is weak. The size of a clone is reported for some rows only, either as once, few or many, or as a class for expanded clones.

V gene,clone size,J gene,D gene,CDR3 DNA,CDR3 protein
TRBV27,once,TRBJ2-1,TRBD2,TGTGCCAGCACCCCCCTGAGCGGGGGGGCTTACAATGAGCAGTTCTTC,CASTPLSGGAYNEQFF
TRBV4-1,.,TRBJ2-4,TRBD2,TGCGCCAGCAGCCAAGGAATGGCTAGCGGGGGGGCCAAAAACATTCAGTACTTC,CASSQGMASGGAKNIQYF
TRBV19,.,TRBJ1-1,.,TGTGCCAGTAGGAGGCAGGACACCCTGAACACTGAAGCTTTCTTT,CASRRQDTLNTEAFF
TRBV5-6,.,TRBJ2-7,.,TGTGCCAGCAGCTTGTATAGGGACATCAGCTCCTACGAGCAGTACTTC,CASSLYRDISSYEQYF
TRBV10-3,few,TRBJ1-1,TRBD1,TGTGCCATCACACCCAGGGGGCTGGACACTGAAGCTTTCTTT,CAITPRGLDTEAFF
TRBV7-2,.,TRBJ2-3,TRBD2,TGTGCCAGCAGCCCCCGGATAGCGGGTCCACCTAGCACAGATACGCAGTATTTT,CASSPRIAGPPSTDTQYF
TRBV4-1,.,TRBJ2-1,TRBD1,TGCGCCAGCAGCAGCAGGACAGGGGGCATCTCCTACAATGAGCAGTTCTTC,CASSSRTGGISYNEQFF
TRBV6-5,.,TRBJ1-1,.,TGTGCCAGCAGGAAATTAGGACAAAAGAACACTGAAGCTTTCTTT,CASRKLGQKNTEAFF
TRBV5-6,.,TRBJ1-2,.,TGTGCCAGCACCTCGTCCCGTCAGGCAGTTCTACCCAACTATGGCTACACCTTC,CASTSSRQAVLPNYGYTF
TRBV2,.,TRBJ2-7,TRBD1,TGTGCCAGCAACCGGGACAGGGGGAACGAGCAGTACTTC,CASNRDRGNEQYF
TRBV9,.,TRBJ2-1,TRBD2,TGTGCCAGCAGCGTAGAGGGTCGGGGGGGCTACAATGAGCAGTTCTTC,CASSVEGRGGYNEQFF
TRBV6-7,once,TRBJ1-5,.,TGTGCCAGCAGTTGCGATTTCAGGGGAAATAGCAATCAGCCCCAGCATTTT,CASSCDFRGNSNQPQHF
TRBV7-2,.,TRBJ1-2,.,TGTGCCAGCAGCCCGAGCGGTCCGGGAGGTGGCTACACCTTC,CASSPSGPGGGYTF
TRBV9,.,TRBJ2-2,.,TGTGCCAGCAGCGGACTCAGGGTTCCCGGGGAGCTGTTTTTT,CASSGLRVPGELFF
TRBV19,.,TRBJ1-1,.,TGTGCCAGTAGTATAGACCAACACCGGTTGGGGGGTACTGAAGCTTTCTTT,CASSIDQHRLGGTEAFF
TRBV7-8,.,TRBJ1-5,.,TGTGCCAGTAGCATAGGCGAAACTAGCAATCAGCCCCAGCATTTT,CASSIGETSNQPQHF
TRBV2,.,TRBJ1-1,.,TGTGCCAGCAGTGGAGGCGAACACCTCCGGGCTTTCTTT,CASSGGEHLRAFF
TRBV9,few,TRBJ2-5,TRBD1,TGTGCCAGCTCCGACCTGAGACAGGGTATCCAAGAGACCCAGTACTTC,CASSDLRQGIQETQYF
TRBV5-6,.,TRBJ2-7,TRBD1,TGTGCCAGCAGCGACGGACAGGGCTTTTACGAGCAGTACTTC,CASSDGQGFYEQYF
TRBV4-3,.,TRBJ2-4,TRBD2,TGCGCCAGCAGCCAAGAATGGGGCGGGGGGGCCAAAAACATTCAGTACTTC,CASSQEWGGGAKNIQYF
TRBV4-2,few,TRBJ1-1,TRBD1,TGTGCCAGCAGCCCCTTCAGGGGGGCCGAAGCTTTCTTT,CASSPFRGAEAFF
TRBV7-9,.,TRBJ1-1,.,TGTGCCAGCAGCCCAAGGGGGGGCTGGCACCCGAACACTGAAGCTTTCTTT,CASSPRGGWHPNTEAFF
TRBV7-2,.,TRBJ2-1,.,TGTGCCAGCAGCCCGCCCGGGGGTAACTACAATGAGCAGTTCTTC,CASSPPGGNYNEQFF
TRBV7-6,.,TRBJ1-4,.,TGTGCCAGCAGCTTACTAACGGCAGGGGTGGGGGAAAAACTGTTTTTT,CASSLLTAGVGEKLFF
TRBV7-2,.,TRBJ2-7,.,TGTGCCAGCAGCTTCTGGGCCTTGGTTAGCTACGAGCAGTACTTC,CASSFWALVSYEQYF
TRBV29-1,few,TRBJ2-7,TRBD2,TGCAGCGTTCTAGCGGGGGGCCACGAGCAGTACTTC,CSVLAGGHEQYF
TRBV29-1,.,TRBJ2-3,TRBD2,TGCAGCGGGACCATAGCGGGTGTCACAGATACGCAGTATTTT,CSGTIAGVTDTQYF
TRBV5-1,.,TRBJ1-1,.,TGCGCCAGCAGCTACGCAGAGAACACTGAAGCTTTCTTT,CASSYAENTEAFF
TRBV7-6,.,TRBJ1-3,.,TGTGCCAGCAGCCCTGGGACTGCTGGAAACACCATATATTTT,CASSPGTAGNTIYF
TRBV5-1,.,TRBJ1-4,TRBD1,TGCGCCAGCAGCTTGGTGGGACAGGGAAATAATGAAAAACTGTTTTTT,CASSLVGQGNNEKLFF
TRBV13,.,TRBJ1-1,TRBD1,TGTGCCAGCACCACTTCTATGACAGGGAAAGCTTTCTTT,CASTTSMTGKAFF